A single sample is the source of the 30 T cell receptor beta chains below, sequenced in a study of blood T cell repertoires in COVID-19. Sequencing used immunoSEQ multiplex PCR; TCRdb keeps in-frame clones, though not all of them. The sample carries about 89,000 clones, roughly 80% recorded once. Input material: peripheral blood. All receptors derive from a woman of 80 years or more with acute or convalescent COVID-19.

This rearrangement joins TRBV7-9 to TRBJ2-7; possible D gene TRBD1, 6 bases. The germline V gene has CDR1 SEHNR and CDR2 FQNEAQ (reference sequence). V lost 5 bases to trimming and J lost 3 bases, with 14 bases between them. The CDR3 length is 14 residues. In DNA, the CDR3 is TGTGCCAGCAGCAGAGTACAGGGCGGCTACGAGCAGTACTTC. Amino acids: CASSRVQGGYEQYF.

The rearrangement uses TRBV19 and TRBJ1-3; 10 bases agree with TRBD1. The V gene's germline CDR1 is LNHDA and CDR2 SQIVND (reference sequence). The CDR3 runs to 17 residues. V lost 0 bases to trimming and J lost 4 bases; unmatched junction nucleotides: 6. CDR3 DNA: TGTGCCAGTAGTATAGATCCGGACAGGGGGAAAGGAAACACCATATATTTT. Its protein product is CASSIDPDRGKGNTIYF.

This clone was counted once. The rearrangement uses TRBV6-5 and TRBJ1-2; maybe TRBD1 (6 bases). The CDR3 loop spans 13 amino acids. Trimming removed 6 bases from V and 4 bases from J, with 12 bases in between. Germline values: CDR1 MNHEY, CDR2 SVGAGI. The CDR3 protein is CASRVDRSYGYTF. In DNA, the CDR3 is TGTGCCAGCAGGGTTGACAGGAGCTATGGCTACACCTTC.

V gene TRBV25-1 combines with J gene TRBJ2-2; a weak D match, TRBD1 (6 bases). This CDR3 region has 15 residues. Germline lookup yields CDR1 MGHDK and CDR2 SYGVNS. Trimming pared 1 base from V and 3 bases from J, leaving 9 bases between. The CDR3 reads CASSESSGDTGELFF. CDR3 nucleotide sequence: TGTGCCAGCAGTGAATCGTCAGGGGACACCGGGGAGCTGTTTTTT. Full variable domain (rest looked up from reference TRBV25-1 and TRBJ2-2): EADIYQTPRYLVIGTGKKITLECSQTMGHDKMYWYQQDPGMELHLIHYSYGVNSTEKGDLSSESTVSRIRTEHFPLTLESARPSHTSQYLCASSESSGDTGELFFGEGSRLTVL.

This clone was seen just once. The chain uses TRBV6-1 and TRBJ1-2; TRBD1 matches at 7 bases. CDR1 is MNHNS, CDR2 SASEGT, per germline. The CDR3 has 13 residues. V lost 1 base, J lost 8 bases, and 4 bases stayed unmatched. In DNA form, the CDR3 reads TGTGCCAGCAGTGAAGAGGGGGCGAGGGGCTACACCTTC. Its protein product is CASSEEGARGYTF.

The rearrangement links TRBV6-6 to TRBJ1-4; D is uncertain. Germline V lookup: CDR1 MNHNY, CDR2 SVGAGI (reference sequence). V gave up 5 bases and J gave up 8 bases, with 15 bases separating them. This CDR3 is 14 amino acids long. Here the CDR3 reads CASSLGPEGEKLFF. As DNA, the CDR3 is TGTGCCAGCAGTCTCGGCCCGGAGGGCGAAAAACTGTTTTTT.

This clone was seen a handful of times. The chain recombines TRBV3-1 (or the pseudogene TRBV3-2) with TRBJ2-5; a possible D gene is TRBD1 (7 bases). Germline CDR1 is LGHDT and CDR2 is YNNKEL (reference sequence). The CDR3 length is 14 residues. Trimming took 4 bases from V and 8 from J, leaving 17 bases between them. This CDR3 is CASSPLRQGGTQYF. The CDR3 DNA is TGTGCCAGCAGCCCTCTTAGGCAGGGGGGAACCCAGTACTTC.

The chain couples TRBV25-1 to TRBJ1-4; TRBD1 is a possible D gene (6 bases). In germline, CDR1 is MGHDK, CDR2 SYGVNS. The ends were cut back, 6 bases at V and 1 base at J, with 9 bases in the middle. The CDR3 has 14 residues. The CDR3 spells CASRVTGTNEKLFF. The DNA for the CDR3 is TGTGCCAGCAGAGTGACAGGAACTAATGAAAAACTGTTTTTT.

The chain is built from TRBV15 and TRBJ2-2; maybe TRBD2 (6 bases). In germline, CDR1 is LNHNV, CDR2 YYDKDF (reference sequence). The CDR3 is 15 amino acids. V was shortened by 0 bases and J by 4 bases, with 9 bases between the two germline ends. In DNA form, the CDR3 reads TGTGCCACCAGCAGAGATCGGCGGGGCACCGGGGAGCTGTTTTTT. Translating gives CATSRDRRGTGELFF. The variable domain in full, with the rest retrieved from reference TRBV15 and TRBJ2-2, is DAMVIQNPRYQVTQFGKPVTLSCSQTLNHNVMYWYQQKSSQAPKLLFHYYDKDFNNEADTPDNFQSRRPNTSFCFLDIRSPGLGDTAMYLCATSRDRRGTGELFFGEGSRLTVL.

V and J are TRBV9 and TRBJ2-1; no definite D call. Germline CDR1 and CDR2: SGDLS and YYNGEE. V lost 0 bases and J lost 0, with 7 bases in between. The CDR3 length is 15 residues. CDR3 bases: TGTGCCAGCAGCGTAGAATCAGGCTCCTACAATGAGCAGTTCTTC. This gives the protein CASSVESGSYNEQFF.

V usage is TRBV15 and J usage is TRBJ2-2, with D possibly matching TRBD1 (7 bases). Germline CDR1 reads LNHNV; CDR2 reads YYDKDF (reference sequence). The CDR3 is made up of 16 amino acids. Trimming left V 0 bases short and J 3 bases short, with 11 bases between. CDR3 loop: CATSRDRGEYTGELFF. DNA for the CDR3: TGTGCCACCAGCAGAGACAGGGGGGAGTACACCGGGGAGCTGTTTTTT.

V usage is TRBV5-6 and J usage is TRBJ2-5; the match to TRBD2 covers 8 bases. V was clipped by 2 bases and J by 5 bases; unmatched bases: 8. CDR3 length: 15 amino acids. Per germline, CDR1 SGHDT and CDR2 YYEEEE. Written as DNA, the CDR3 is TGTGCCAGCAGCTTCCCGACTAGCGTTAAGGAGACCCAGTACTTC. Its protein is CASSFPTSVKETQYF. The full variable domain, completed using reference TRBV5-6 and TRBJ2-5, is DAGVTQSPTHLIKTRGQQVTLRCSPKSGHDTVSWYQQALGQGPQFIFQYYEEEERQRGNFPDRFSGHQFPNYSSELNVNALLLGDSALYLCASSFPTSVKETQYFGPGTRLLVL.

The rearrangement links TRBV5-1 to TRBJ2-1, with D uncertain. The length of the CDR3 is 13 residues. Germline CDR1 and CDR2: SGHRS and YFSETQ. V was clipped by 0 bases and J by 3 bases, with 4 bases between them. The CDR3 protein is CASSLDSYNEQFF. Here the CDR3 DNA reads TGCGCCAGCAGCTTGGACAGCTACAATGAGCAGTTCTTC.

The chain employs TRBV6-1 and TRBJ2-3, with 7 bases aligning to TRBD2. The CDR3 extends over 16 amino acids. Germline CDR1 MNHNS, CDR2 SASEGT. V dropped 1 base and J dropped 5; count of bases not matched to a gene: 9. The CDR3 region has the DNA TGTGCCAGCAGTGAAGGCCGACTAGCCGAAAGAGATACGCAGTATTTT. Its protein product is CASSEGRLAERDTQYF.

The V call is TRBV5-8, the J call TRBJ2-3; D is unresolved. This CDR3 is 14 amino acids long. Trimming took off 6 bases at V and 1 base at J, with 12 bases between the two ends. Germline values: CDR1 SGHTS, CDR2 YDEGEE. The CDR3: CASNLQQGTDTQYF. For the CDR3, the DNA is TGTGCCAGCAATTTGCAGCAGGGCACAGATACGCAGTATTTT. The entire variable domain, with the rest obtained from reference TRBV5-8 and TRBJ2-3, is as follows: EAGVTQSPTHLIKTRGQQATLRCSPISGHTSVYWYQQALGLGLQFLLWYDEGEERNRGNFPPRFSGRQFPNYSSELNVNALELEDSALYLCASNLQQGTDTQYFGPGTRLTVL.

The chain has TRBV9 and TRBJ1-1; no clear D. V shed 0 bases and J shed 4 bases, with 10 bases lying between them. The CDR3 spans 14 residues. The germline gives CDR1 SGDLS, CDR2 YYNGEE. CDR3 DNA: TGTGCCAGCAGCGTAGGTAAGGGAGGCACTGAAGCTTTCTTT. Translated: CASSVGKGGTEAFF.

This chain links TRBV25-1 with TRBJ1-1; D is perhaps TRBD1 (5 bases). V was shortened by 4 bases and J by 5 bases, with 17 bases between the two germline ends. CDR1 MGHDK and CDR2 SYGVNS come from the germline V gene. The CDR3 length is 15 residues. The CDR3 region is CASSGRGGALTEAFF. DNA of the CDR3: TGTGCCAGCAGTGGGCGGGGGGGTGCCTTGACTGAAGCTTTCTTT. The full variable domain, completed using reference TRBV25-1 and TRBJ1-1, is EADIYQTPRYLVIGTGKKITLECSQTMGHDKMYWYQQDPGMELHLIHYSYGVNSTEKGDLSSESTVSRIRTEHFPLTLESARPSHTSQYLCASSGRGGALTEAFFGQGTRLTVV.

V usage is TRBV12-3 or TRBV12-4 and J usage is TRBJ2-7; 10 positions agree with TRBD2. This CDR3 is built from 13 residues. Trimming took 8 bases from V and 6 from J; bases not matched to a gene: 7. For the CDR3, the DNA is TGTGCCAGCGCCCCGGGACTAGCGTTCGAGCAGTACTTC. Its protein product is CASAPGLAFEQYF.

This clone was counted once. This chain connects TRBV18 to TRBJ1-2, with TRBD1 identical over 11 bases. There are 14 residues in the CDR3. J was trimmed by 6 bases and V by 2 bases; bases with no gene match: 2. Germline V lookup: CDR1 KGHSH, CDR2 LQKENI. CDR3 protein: CASSPGQGADGYTF. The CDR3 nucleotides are TGTGCCAGCTCACCAGGACAGGGGGCAGATGGCTACACCTTC.

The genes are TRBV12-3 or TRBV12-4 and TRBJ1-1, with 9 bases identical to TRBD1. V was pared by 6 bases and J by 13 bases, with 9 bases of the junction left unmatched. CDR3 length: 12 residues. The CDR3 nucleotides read TGTGCCAGCAGCCGGGACAGGGAACAAGGTTTCTTT. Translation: CASSRDREQGFF.

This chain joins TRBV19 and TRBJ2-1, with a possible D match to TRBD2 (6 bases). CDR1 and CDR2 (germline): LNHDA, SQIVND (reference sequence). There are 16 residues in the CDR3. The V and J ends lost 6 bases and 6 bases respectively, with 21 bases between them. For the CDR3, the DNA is TGTGCCAGTAGAAACCCTCAAGGGCTAGCGCCCAATGAGCAGTTCTTC. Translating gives CASRNPQGLAPNEQFF.

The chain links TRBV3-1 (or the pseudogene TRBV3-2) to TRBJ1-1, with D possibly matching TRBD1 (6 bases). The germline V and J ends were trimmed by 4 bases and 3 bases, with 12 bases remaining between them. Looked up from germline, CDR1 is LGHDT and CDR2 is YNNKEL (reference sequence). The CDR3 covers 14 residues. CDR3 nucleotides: TGTGCCAGCAGCCCACGGGACACCTACACTGAAGCTTTCTTT. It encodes CASSPRDTYTEAFF.

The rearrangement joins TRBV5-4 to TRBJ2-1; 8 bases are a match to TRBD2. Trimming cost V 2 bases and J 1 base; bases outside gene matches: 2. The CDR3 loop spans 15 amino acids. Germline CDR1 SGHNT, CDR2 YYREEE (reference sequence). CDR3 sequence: CASSFGGGSYNEQFF. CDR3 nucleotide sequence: TGTGCCAGCAGCTTCGGGGGGGGATCCTACAATGAGCAGTTCTTC.

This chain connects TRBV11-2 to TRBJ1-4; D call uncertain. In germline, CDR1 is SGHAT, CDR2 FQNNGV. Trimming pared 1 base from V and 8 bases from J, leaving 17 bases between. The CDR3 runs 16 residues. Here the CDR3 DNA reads TGTGCCAGCAGCTTAGGGGGTGCCGGGATAGGGGAAAAACTGTTTTTT. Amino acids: CASSLGGAGIGEKLFF.

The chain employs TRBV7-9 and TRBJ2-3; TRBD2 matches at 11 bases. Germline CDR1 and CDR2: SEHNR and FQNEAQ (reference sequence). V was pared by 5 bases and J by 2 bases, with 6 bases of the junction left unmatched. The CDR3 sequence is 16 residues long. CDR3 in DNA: TGTGCCAGCAGCGCCCTAGCGGGGGGCTACACAGATACGCAGTATTTT. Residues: CASSALAGGYTDTQYF.

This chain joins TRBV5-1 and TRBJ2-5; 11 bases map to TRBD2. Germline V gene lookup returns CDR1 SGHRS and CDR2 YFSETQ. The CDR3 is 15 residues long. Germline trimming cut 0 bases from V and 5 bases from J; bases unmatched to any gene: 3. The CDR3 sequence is CASSLGTSGGETQYF. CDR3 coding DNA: TGCGCCAGCAGCTTGGGTACTAGCGGGGGTGAGACCCAGTACTTC.

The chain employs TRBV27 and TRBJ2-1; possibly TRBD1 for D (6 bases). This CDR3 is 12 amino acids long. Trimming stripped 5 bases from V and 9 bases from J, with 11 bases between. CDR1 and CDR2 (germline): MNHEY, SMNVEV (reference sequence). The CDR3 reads CASSQTGPEQFF. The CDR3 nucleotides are TGTGCCAGCAGTCAAACAGGGCCTGAGCAGTTCTTC.

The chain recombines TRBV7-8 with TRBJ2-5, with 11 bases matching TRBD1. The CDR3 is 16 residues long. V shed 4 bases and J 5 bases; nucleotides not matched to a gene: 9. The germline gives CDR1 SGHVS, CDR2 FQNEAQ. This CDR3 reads CASSSWGDRGLETQYF. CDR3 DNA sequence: TGTGCCAGCAGCTCGTGGGGGGACAGGGGGTTGGAGACCCAGTACTTC.

CDR3 nucleotide sequence: TGCAGCACGGGACAGTCTGATCAAGAGACCCAGTACTTC. Translating it yields CSTGQSDQETQYF. The chain carries TRBV29-1 and TRBJ2-5; 7 positions match TRBD1. Germline CDR1 SQVTM, CDR2 ANQGSEA. The CDR3 contains 13 residues. V lost 8 bases, J lost 2 bases, and 8 bases stayed unmatched. The whole variable domain, remainder taken from reference TRBV29-1 and TRBJ2-5, is SAVISQKPSRDICQRGTSLTIQCQVDSQVTMMFWYRQQPGQSLTLIATANQGSEATYESGFVIDKFPISRPNLTFSTLTVSNMSPEDSSIYLCSTGQSDQETQYFGPGTRLLVL.

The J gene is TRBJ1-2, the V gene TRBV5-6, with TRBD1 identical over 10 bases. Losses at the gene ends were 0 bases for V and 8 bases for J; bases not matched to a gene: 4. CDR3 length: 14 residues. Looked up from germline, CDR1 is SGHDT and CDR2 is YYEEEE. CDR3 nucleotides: TGTGCCAGCAGCTTGGGACAGGGGGCAGTGGGCTACACCTTC. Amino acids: CASSLGQGAVGYTF.